This TCR beta chain came from a study of post-analysis software for immune sequencing data. Study background: Courses of disease covered relapsing-remitting, secondary progressive and progressive-relapsing multiple sclerosis. Notes on the study in general: Patients showed TRBV5-6, TRBV5-1 and TRBV20-1 among four to six TRBV segments more frequent than in controls. Significantly lower normalized Chao1 diversity was found in patients with multiple sclerosis relative to controls.

There are 18 residues in the CDR3. The ends lost 2 bases at V and 2 bases at J; junction bases unmatched: 11. Germline V CDR1 and CDR2: SEHNR, FQNEAQ (reference sequence). Presence of unique molecular identifiers characterized the TCR beta cDNA libraries. Roughly 500,000 cDNA molecules were obtained per 1 to 10 million input T cells. TCRdb itself ran the PCR reads through MiXCR, one entry per CDR3 protein. The table has about 760,000 distinct CDR3 sequences, 30% seen once; the top ten hold around 0.6%. The sample holds a few counts of this clonotype. Its antigen remains unknown. This receptor was taken from a girl aged 5-17 years with multiple sclerosis. This sequence joins TRBV7-9 and TRBJ2-3; TRBD2 aligns across 9 bases. What was sequenced was blood. CDR3 sequence: CASSLRGVAGEYTDTQYF. CDR3 sequence (DNA): TGTGCCAGCAGCTTACGGGGAGTAGCGGGAGAATACACAGATACGCAGTATTTT.